The rows below give T cell receptor beta chains drawn from one sample of a study of technical replicates of blood from several donors. Sequencing was performed with immunoSEQ multiplex PCR; in TCRdb, only in-frame clones are kept and a portion is missing. Of tens of thousands of clones in the sample, roughly 98% were seen once. Sequenced sample: T cells isolated from PBMCs. Every receptor here comes from a human donor in good health. Each CDR3 is given with its conserved first and last residue. Rows give clone size only sometimes, using once, few, many, or a class for an expanded clone.

CAWSVRGQRTYSNQPQHF | NA | TRBJ1-5 | TRBV30
CASRSKQQETQYF | NA | TRBJ2-5 | TRBV19
CASSQDRGGSETQYF | NA | TRBJ2-5 | TRBV4-1
CASSLDVPGQQYF | NA | TRBJ2-7 | TRBV28
CASSPPTGGADTF | NA | TRBJ1-2 | TRBV28
CASSNPGQRYEQYF | NA | TRBJ2-7 | TRBV10-1
CASSQVSLTHAGNTIYF | NA | TRBJ1-3 | TRBV4-1
CASSHRAPDRGFRSHESLFYGYTF | NA | TRBJ1-2 | TRBV18
CASSPSTSNYGYTF | NA | TRBJ1-2 | TRBV5-5
CASSLDMWAGHRTDTQYF | NA | TRBJ2-3 | TRBV11-2
CASSQLLSATEETQYF | NA | TRBJ2-5 | TRBV16
CASSDWPTIYGYTF | NA | TRBJ1-2 | TRBV2
CASSDRGTNYGYTF | few | TRBJ1-2 | TRBV6-6
CASSLVLGGTIYF | NA | TRBJ1-3 | TRBV11-3
CASSLALAETQYF | NA | TRBJ2-5 | TRBV5-1
CASSQGGYEQYF | NA | TRBJ2-7 | TRBV19
CAWGGQGGNYGYTF | NA | TRBJ1-2 | TRBV30
CASSLALPDYTQYF | NA | TRBJ2-3 | TRBV7-9
CASTPGGGRLGETQYF | few | TRBJ2-5 | TRBV7-8
CASSNNEQFF | NA | TRBJ2-1 | TRBV28
CASSLKGTRVYEQYF | NA | TRBJ2-7 | TRBV27
CAWSVLGWQGTGELFF | NA | TRBJ2-2 | TRBV30
CASSIGPGGNYGYTF | NA | TRBJ1-2 | TRBV19
CASSLGGREYNEQFF | NA | TRBJ2-1 | TRBV5-4
CASRSHRDSYNEQFF | NA | TRBJ2-1 | TRBV7-2
CATSRDGERGGFGDEQFF | NA | TRBJ2-1 | TRBV15
CASSVDRDRDYGYTF | NA | TRBJ1-2 | TRBV9
CASSTRGDSGNTIYF | NA | TRBJ1-3 | TRBV19
CASSEGGTGTASYGYTF | NA | TRBJ1-2 | TRBV6-1
CASSLESLSGRRNEQFF | NA | TRBJ2-1 | TRBV11-3
CASSEGALLPLYGYTF | NA | TRBJ1-2 | TRBV6-1
CASSSRENPHEQYF | NA | TRBJ2-7 | TRBV7-9
CASSSRPAGSQHF | NA | TRBJ1-5 | TRBV6-1
CAMARTGTYEQYF | NA | TRBJ2-7 | TRBV25-1
CASAFAGGPDETQYF | NA | TRBJ2-5 | TRBV6-5
CASSLPGQPGSYNEQFF | NA | TRBJ2-1 | TRBV7-9
CAWSVGGEAFF | NA | TRBJ1-1 | TRBV30
CASSQGGAGGGETQYF | NA | TRBJ2-5 | TRBV4-1
CASSFGQGGYYF | NA | TRBJ2-7 | TRBV13
CASSLQTGSYEQYF | NA | TRBJ2-7 | TRBV7-8
CASSQPPGESYNEQFF | once | TRBJ2-1 | TRBV4-1
CSAQEIGWDRDYNSPLHF | NA | TRBJ1-6 | TRBV29-1
CASSPGLAGAGGAQYF | NA | TRBJ2-5 | TRBV4-1
CASSYKGHEFTEAFF | NA | TRBJ1-1 | TRBV6-5
CASSLGNTIYF | NA | TRBJ1-3 | TRBV9
CASSQEPGLNTEAFF | NA | TRBJ1-1 | TRBV4-1
CASRRGRGTDTQYF | NA | TRBJ2-3 | TRBV6-5
CASRPLGVGETQYF | NA | TRBJ2-5 | TRBV27
CASSQVSLAGAEQYF | NA | TRBJ2-7 | TRBV4-1
CASSVAGTLPGEQYF | once | TRBJ2-7 | TRBV9
CASSQSGDQPQHF | NA | TRBJ1-5 | TRBV4-2